The 19 T cell receptor beta chains presented below share a single source sample, sequenced in a study of blood T cell repertoires in COVID-19. TCRdb's table, derived via immunoSEQ multiplex PCR, lists solely in-frame clones and lacks some. The data contain approximately 300,000 clones, 80% to 85% of them seen just once; the ten biggest clones take up about a sixth. Material: peripheral blood. Receptors were obtained from a person between 65 and 79 years old with COVID-19, enrolled during active disease.

For the CDR3, the DNA is TGTGCCAGCAGTCACAACCGGGACAGTTCCTACGAGCAGTACTTC. It is translated as CASSHNRDSSYEQYF. The chain is built from TRBV25-1 and TRBJ2-7; 7 nucleotides agree with TRBD1. V lost 5 bases to trimming and J lost 1 base; unmatched junction nucleotides: 8. CDR1 is MGHDK and CDR2 is SYGVNS in the germline V gene. The length of the CDR3 is 15 residues.

This chain connects TRBV19 to TRBJ1-5; 10 bases fit TRBD1. V was pared by 4 bases and J by 0 bases, with 15 bases of the junction left unmatched. Germline V gene lookup returns CDR1 LNHDA and CDR2 SQIVND (reference sequence). This CDR3 is 20 amino acids long. CDR3 in amino acids: CASSTTPKRTGGSSNQPQHF. The CDR3, as DNA: TGTGCCAGTAGTACCACCCCCAAACGGACAGGGGGGAGTAGCAATCAGCCCCAGCATTTT.

This chain connects TRBV18 to TRBJ2-1; 9 positions agree with TRBD2. Germline values: CDR1 KGHSH, CDR2 LQKENI. The ends lost 8 bases at V and 4 bases at J; junction bases unmatched: 9. This CDR3 has 15 residues. CDR3: CASRTRTSEYNEQFF. The CDR3 nucleotides are TGTGCCAGCCGAACACGGACTAGCGAGTACAATGAGCAGTTCTTC.

This chain links TRBV21-1 with TRBJ1-3. TRBV21-1 has pseudogene status. This CDR3 contains 18 residues. CDR3: CASSKDCGNEGAGNTIYF. The CDR3 coding sequence is TGTGCCAGCAGCAAAGATTGTGGCAACGAAGGAGCTGGAAACACCATATATTTT.

There are a few counts of this clone. The CDR3 region has the DNA TGTGCCAGCTTAATCCGGGGAGGAATGAACACTGAAGCTTTCTTT. Translating gives CASLIRGGMNTEAFF. This sequence joins TRBV19 and TRBJ1-1; D is uncertain. The CDR3 length is 15 residues. Trimming removed 9 bases from V and 0 bases from J, with 17 bases in between. Germline V gene data show CDR1 as LNHDA and CDR2 as SQIVND (reference sequence).

Note on this clone: The same CDR3 is also encoded by other DNA sequences in this sample. The chain couples TRBV6-2 or TRBV6-3 to TRBJ1-6; TRBD1 might be the D (5 bases). V was shortened by 2 bases and J by 10 bases, with 12 bases between the two germline ends. This CDR3 has 14 amino acids. Germline V lookup: CDR1 MNHEY, CDR2 SVGEGT. CDR3 amino acids: CASSYRGGGSPLHF. DNA of the CDR3: TGTGCCAGCAGTTACAGGGGAGGAGGGTCACCCCTCCACTTT.

The chain employs TRBV5-1 and TRBJ1-1; TRBD1 agrees at 7 bases. The ends lost 5 bases at V and 5 bases at J; junction bases unmatched: 12. The length of the CDR3 is 15 residues. Germline V gives CDR1 SGHRS, CDR2 YFSETQ. The CDR3 is CASRQPDRVWTEAFF. The CDR3 region has the DNA TGCGCCAGCAGGCAACCTGACAGGGTTTGGACTGAAGCTTTCTTT. The whole variable domain, filled in from reference TRBV5-1 and TRBJ1-1, reads KAGVTQTPRYLIKTRGQQVTLSCSPISGHRSVSWYQQTPGQGLQFLFEYFSETQRNKGNFPGRFSGRQFSNSRSEMNVSTLELGDSALYLCASRQPDRVWTEAFFGQGTRLTVV.

V gene TRBV7-8 combines with J gene TRBJ1-3; 8 nucleotides align to TRBD1. V gave up 4 bases and J gave up 2 bases; unmatched junction bases: 7. The germline gives CDR1 SGHVS, CDR2 FQNEAQ. The CDR3 has 16 residues. The CDR3 region is CASSSGGRFTGNTIYF. The CDR3 DNA sequence: TGTGCCAGCAGCTCAGGGGGCCGGTTTACTGGAAACACCATATATTTT.

As for this clone: At one end the junction does not follow the germline gene, possibly because of a read error. The genes are TRBV19 and TRBJ1-1; 12 nucleotides match TRBD1. Germline V gives CDR1 LNHDA, CDR2 SQIVND (reference sequence). The CDR3 spans 16 residues. As DNA, the CDR3 is TGTGCCAGTATTATAGGGACAGGGGGCGAGAACACTGAAGCTTTCTTT. Amino acids: CASIIGTGGENTEAFF. The whole variable domain, filled in from reference TRBV19 and TRBJ1-1, reads DGGITQSPKYLFRKEGQNVTLSCEQNLNHDAMYWYRQDPGQGLRLIYYSQIVNDFQKGDIAEGYSVSREKKESFPLTVTSAQKNPTAFYLCASIIGTGGENTEAFFGQGTRLTVV.

This rearrangement joins TRBV6-5 to TRBJ1-5; no clear D. The CDR3 contains 13 residues. V was clipped by 7 bases and J by 3 bases, with 10 bases between them. The germline V gene encodes CDR1 MNHEY and CDR2 SVGAGI. CDR3 protein: CASTWLPNQPQHF. The CDR3 coding sequence is TGTGCCAGCACATGGCTCCCCAATCAGCCCCAGCATTTT.

The chain couples TRBV7-2 to TRBJ2-3; D gene uncertain. From germline, CDR1 is SGHTA and CDR2 FQGNSA. The CDR3 is 14 residues long. V lost 1 base and J lost 2, with 7 bases in between. CDR3: CASSLVFNTDTQYF. The DNA for the CDR3 is TGTGCCAGCAGCTTAGTGTTCAACACAGATACGCAGTATTTT.

The chain joins TRBV7-8 to TRBJ2-5, with TRBD1 matching over 8 bases. The germline V gene encodes CDR1 SGHVS and CDR2 FQNEAQ. The CDR3 is 16 amino acids. V dropped 5 bases and J dropped 4; count of bases not matched to a gene: 12. The CDR3 DNA reads TGTGCCAGCAGCACAATCGGACAGGGAGGTACAGAGACCCAGTACTTC. It yields the protein CASSTIGQGGTETQYF. The complete variable domain, with remaining parts taken from reference TRBV7-8 and TRBJ2-5, reads GAGVSQSPRYKVAKRGQDVALRCDPISGHVSLFWYQQALGQGPEFLTYFQNEAQLDKSGLPSDRFFAERPEGSVSTLKIQRTQQEDSAVYLCASSTIGQGGTETQYFGPGTRLLVL.

This clone was recorded a few times. The chain couples TRBV7-9 to TRBJ2-7; D ambiguous. CDR3 length equals 13 residues. Germline CDR1 is SEHNR and CDR2 is FQNEAQ (reference sequence). Trimming pared 3 bases from V and 0 bases from J, leaving 6 bases between. The CDR3, as DNA: TGTGCCAGCAGCTTCCTAGTCTCCTACGAGCAGTACTTC. Encoded protein: CASSFLVSYEQYF.

This clone was observed a single time. The V gene is TRBV5-1, the J gene TRBJ2-2; 8 bases align to TRBD2. The CDR3 spans 15 residues. Germline-derived CDR1 and CDR2 are SGHRS and YFSETQ. V lost 7 bases to trimming and J lost 7 bases; unmatched junction nucleotides: 12. CDR3: CASRRGLAGGGELFF. The CDR3 DNA reads TGCGCCAGCCGCCGTGGACTAGCCGGAGGCGGGGAGCTGTTTTTT. Full variable domain (remainder filled in from reference TRBV5-1 and TRBJ2-2): KAGVTQTPRYLIKTRGQQVTLSCSPISGHRSVSWYQQTPGQGLQFLFEYFSETQRNKGNFPGRFSGRQFSNSRSEMNVSTLELGDSALYLCASRRGLAGGGELFFGEGSRLTVL.

The gene calls are TRBV2 and TRBJ2-1, with D uncertain. This CDR3 is built from 10 residues. Germline V gene lookup returns CDR1 SNHLY and CDR2 FYNNEI. Trimming cost V 5 bases and J 9 bases, with 5 bases left between them. In nucleotides, the CDR3 is TGTGCCAGCAGTCTAGGTGAGCAGTTCTTC. It is translated as CASSLGEQFF.

This clone was counted once. V gene TRBV5-4 combines with J gene TRBJ2-1; possible D gene TRBD2, 6 bases. Trimming stripped 4 bases from V and 5 bases from J, with 16 bases between. Germline V CDR1 and CDR2: SGHNT, YYREEE (reference sequence). The CDR3 is 15 amino acids. CDR3 bases: TGTGCCAGCAGCCCTAATGGGGGGATTAACAATGAGCAGTTCTTC. It translates to CASSPNGGINNEQFF.

V is TRBV19 and J is TRBJ1-5; D is uncertain. The CDR3 runs to 13 residues. Trimming stripped 3 bases from V and 5 bases from J, with 8 bases between. Germline loops: CDR1 LNHDA, CDR2 SQIVND (reference sequence). The CDR3 nucleotides are TGTGCCAGTAGTATGGTGAGGGATCAGCCCCAGCATTTT. It codes for CASSMVRDQPQHF.

The chain joins TRBV6-2 or TRBV6-3 to TRBJ1-2; TRBD1 is a possible D gene (6 bases). Germline-derived CDR1 and CDR2 are MNHEY and SVGEGT. The CDR3 runs 13 residues. The V and J ends lost 5 bases and 4 bases respectively, with 11 bases between them. DNA of the CDR3: TGTGCCAGCAGTGTTGGACAGTCCTATGGCTACACCTTC. This gives the protein CASSVGQSYGYTF.

Concerning this clone itself: Within the sample, other DNA sequences also encode this same CDR3. The rearrangement uses TRBV29-1 and TRBJ2-2; unclear D gene. The germline V gene has CDR1 SQVTM and CDR2 ANQGSEA. There are 12 residues in the CDR3. Trimming stripped 4 bases from V and 0 bases from J, with 3 bases between. The CDR3 nucleotides read TGCAGCGTTGGAGCGAACACCGGGGAGCTGTTTTTT. Protein sequence: CSVGANTGELFF.